This T cell receptor (beta chain) was sequenced for a study of cytomegalovirus exposure and HLA in healthy donors. Study details: Around 77 million unique TCRs from HLA-typed donors made up an early data release. General study findings and limits: In a later analysis, DRB1 alleles had the most associated TCRs; HLA-C alleles the fewest.

The CDR3 runs 16 residues. Germline loops: CDR1 SGHTA, CDR2 FQGNSA. Trimming removed 5 bases from V and 10 bases from J, with 21 bases in between. Vbeta (60) and Jbeta (13) primers were used in the PCR. The protocol was immunoSEQ multiplex PCR, while the TCRdb copy is restricted to in-frame clones and leaves out a portion. The table has under 150,000 clones, 70% to 75% seen once. This clone is a singleton in its sample. Antigen specificity is unknown. The sequenced sample consisted of PBMCs. The sequence was obtained from a woman between 18 and 29 years old in good health and CMV-seronegative. The genes are TRBV7-2 and TRBJ1-6; weak D call: TRBD1 (6 bases). CDR3 DNA: TGTGCCAGCAGCACATACAGGGCATTGGGCAAATCACCCCTCCACTTT. Its translation: CASSTYRALGKSPLHF.